This T cell receptor (beta chain) was found in a study of blood T cell repertoires in COVID-19. Study context: Spain, Italy and the United States supplied samples that represented acute and convalescent COVID-19. Sources were T cells, B-cell-depleted T cells, or PBMCs; the material itself was cDNA or gDNA.

Original handling: It was from reference gene primer amplification that nucleated cell counts were estimated. Only in-frame clones appear in the TCRdb table, and some are missing; sequencing was by immunoSEQ multiplex PCR. From that table come the V and J calls and clone size; the DNA was used to work out D and trimming. The sample consists of around 80,000 clones, roughly 77% of them appearing once. There are a few counts of this clone. What was sequenced was peripheral blood. The TCR was taken from a man between 45 and 60 years old with active or convalescent COVID-19.

CDR3 DNA sequence: TGTGCCAGCAGCGCCCCCCTTGGGAGGACAGATACGCAGTATTTT. It specifies CASSAPLGRTDTQYF. The chain recombines TRBV7-2 with TRBJ2-3; tentatively, D is TRBD2 (6 bases). CDR3 length: 15 residues. The germline CDR1 and CDR2 sequences are SGHTA and FQGNSA. V lost 5 bases and J lost 3, with 15 bases in between.